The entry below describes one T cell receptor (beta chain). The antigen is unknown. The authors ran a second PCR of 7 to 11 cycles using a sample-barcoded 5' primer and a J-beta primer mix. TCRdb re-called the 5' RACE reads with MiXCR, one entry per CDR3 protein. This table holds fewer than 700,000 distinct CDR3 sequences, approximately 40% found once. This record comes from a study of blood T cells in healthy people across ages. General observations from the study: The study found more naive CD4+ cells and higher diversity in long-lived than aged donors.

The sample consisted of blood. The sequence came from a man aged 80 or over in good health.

The CDR3 spells CASSTTDEKLFF. The CDR3 region has the DNA TGTGCCAGCAGTACGACAGACGAAAAACTGTTTTTT. The chain couples TRBV28 to TRBJ1-4, with D possibly matching TRBD1 (5 bases). In germline, CDR1 is MDHEN, CDR2 SYDVKM. The CDR3 loop spans 12 amino acids. Between the trimmed V and J ends, which lost 5 bases and 8 bases, there was a span of 9 bases.